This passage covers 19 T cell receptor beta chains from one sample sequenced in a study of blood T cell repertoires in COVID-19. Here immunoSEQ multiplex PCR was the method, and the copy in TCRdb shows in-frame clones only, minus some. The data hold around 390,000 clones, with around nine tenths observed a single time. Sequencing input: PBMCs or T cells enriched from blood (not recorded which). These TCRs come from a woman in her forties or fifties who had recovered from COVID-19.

The CDR3 region has the DNA TGTGCCAGTAGGAGACAGTCCCCCCTCCACTTT. It is translated as CASRRQSPLHF. The rearrangement uses TRBV19 and TRBJ1-6, with a possible D match to TRBD1 (5 bases). This CDR3 has 11 amino acids. CDR1 LNHDA and CDR2 SQIVND come from the germline V gene (reference sequence). The V end lost 6 bases, the J end lost 13 bases, and 10 bases lay between the germline ends.

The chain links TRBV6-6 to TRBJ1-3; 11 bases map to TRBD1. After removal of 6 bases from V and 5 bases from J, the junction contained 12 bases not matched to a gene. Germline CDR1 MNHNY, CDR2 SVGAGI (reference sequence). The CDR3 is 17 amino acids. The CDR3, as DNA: TGTGCCAGCAGCCGATCCCCGGGACAGGGGGGTCGAAACACCATATATTTT. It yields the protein CASSRSPGQGGRNTIYF.

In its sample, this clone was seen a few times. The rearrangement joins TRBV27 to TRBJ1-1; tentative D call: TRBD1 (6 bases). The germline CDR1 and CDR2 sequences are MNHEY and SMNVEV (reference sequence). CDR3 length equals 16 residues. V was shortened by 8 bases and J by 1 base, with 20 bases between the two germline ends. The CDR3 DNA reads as TGTGCCAGCGGGCCACACGGGACATCTCCGAACACTGAAGCTTTCTTT. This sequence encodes CASGPHGTSPNTEAFF.

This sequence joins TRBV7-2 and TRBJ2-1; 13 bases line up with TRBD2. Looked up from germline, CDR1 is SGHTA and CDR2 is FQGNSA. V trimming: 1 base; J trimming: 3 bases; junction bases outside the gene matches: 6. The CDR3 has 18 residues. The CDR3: CASSLERTSGGLYNEQFF. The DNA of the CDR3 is TGTGCCAGCAGCTTAGAGAGGACTAGCGGGGGACTCTACAATGAGCAGTTCTTC.

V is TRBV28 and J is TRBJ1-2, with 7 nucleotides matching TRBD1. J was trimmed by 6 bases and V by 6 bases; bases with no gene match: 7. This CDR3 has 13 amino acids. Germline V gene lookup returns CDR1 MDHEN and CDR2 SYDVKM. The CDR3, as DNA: TGTGCCAGCAGATCTACAGGGGATAATGGCTACACCTTC. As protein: CASRSTGDNGYTF.

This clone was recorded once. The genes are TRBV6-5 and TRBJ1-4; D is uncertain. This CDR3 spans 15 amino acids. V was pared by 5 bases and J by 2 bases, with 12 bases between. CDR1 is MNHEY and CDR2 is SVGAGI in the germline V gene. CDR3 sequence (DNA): TGTGCCAGCAGTCCCCCTCGCGTCACTAATGAAAAACTGTTTTTT. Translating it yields CASSPPRVTNEKLFF.

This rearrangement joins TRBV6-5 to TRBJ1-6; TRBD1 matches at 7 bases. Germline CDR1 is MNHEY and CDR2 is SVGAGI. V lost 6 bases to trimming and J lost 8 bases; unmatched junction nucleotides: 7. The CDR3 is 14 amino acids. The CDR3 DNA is TGTGCCAGCAGACTCCGGGACAGAGATTCACCCCTCCACTTT. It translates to CASRLRDRDSPLHF.

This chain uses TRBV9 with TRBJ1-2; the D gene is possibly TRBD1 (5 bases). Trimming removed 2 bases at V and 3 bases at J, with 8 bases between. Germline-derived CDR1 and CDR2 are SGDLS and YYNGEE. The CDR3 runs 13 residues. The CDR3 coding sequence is TGTGCCAGCAGCGTCGGGACTGACTATGGCTACACCTTC. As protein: CASSVGTDYGYTF.

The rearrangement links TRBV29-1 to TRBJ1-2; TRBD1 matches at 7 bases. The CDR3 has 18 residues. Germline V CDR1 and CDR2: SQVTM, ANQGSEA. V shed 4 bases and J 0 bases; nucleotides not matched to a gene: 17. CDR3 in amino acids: CSVAFSGQAQFANYGYTF. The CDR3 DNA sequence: TGCAGCGTTGCTTTTTCTGGACAGGCTCAGTTCGCTAACTATGGCTACACCTTC.

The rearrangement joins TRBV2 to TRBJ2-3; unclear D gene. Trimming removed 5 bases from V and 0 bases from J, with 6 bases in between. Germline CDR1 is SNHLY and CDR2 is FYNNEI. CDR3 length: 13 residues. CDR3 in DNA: TGTGCCAGCAGTTGGCAGAGCACAGATACGCAGTATTTT. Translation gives CASSWQSTDTQYF. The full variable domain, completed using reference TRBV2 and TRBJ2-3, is EPEVTQTPSHQVTQMGQEVILRCVPISNHLYFYWYRQILGQKVEFLVSFYNNEISEKSEIFDDQFSVERPDGSNFTLKIRSTKLEDSAMYFCASSWQSTDTQYFGPGTRLTVL.

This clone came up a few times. This chain's CDR3 is CASSNGPDRAGLAFF. CDR3 DNA: TGTGCCAGCAGTAACGGGCCGGACAGGGCGGGTTTGGCCTTCTTT. The chain couples TRBV6-5 to TRBJ1-1, with 8 bases identical to TRBD1. The CDR3 spans 15 residues. The trim removed 5 bases at V and 14 bases at J, leaving 19 bases unmatched. Germline CDR1 and CDR2: MNHEY and SVGAGI.

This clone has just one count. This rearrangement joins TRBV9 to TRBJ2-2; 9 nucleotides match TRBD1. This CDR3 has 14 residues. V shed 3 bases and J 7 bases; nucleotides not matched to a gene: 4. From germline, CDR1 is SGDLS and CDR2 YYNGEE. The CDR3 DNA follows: TGTGCCAGCAGCGCCCGACAGGGGGGCGGGGAGCTGTTTTTT. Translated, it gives CASSARQGGGELFF. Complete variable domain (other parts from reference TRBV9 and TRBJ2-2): DSGVTQTPKHLITATGQRVTLRCSPRSGDLSVYWYQQSLDQGLQFLIQYYNGEERAKGNILERFSAQQFPDLHSELNLSSLELGDSALYFCASSARQGGGELFFGEGSRLTVL.

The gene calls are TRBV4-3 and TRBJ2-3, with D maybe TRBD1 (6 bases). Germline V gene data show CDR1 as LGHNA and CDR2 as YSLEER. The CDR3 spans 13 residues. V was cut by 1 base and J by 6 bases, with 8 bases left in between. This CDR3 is CASSQATGDTQYF. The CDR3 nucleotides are TGCGCCAGCAGCCAAGCCACAGGGGATACGCAGTATTTT.

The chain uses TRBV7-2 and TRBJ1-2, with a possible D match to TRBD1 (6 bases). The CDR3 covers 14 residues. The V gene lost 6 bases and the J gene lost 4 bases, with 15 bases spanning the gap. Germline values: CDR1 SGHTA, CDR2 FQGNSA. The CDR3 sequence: CASSATQGRYGYTF. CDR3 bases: TGTGCCAGCAGTGCAACACAGGGCCGCTATGGCTACACCTTC.

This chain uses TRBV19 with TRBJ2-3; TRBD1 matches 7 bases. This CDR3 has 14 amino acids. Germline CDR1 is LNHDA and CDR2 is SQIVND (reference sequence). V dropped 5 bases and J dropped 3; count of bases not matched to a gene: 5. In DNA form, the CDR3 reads TGTGCCAGTAGTTCTGGGACAGTAACAGATACGCAGTATTTT. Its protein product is CASSSGTVTDTQYF.

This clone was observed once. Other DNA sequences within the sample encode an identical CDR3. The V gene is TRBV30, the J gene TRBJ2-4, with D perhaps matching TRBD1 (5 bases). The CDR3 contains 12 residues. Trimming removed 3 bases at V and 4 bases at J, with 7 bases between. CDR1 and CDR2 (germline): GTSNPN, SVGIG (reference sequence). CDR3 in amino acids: CAWSNRKNIQYF. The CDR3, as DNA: TGTGCCTGGAGCAACAGGAAAAACATTCAGTACTTC. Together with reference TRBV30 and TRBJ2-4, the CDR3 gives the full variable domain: SQTIHQWPATLVQPVGSPLSLECTVEGTSNPNLYWYRQAAGRGLQLLFYSVGIGQISSEVPQNLSASRPQDRQFILSSKKLLLSDSGFYLCAWSNRKNIQYFGAGTRLSVL.

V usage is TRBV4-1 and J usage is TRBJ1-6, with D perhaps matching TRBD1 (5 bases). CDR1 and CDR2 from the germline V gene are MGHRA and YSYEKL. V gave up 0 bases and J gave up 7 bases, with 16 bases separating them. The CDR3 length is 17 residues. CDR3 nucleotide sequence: TGCGCCAGCAGCCAAGATGGGACTCAAAGAAGGAATTCACCCCTCCACTTT. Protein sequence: CASSQDGTQRRNSPLHF.

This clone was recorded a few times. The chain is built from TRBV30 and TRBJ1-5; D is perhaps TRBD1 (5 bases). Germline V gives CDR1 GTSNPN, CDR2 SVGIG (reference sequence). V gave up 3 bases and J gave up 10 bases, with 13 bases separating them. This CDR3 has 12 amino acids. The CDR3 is CAWSATRGPQHF. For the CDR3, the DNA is TGTGCCTGGAGCGCGACAAGGGGACCCCAGCATTTT. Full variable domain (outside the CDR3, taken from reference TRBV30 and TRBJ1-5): SQTIHQWPATLVQPVGSPLSLECTVEGTSNPNLYWYRQAAGRGLQLLFYSVGIGQISSEVPQNLSASRPQDRQFILSSKKLLLSDSGFYLCAWSATRGPQHFGDGTRLSIL.

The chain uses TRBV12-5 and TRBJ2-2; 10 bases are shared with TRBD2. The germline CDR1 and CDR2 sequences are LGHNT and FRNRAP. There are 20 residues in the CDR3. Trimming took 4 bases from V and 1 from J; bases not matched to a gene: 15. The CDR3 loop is CASGSKFLPIAGGNTGELFF. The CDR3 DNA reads TGTGCTAGTGGTTCAAAGTTCCTCCCAATAGCGGGGGGGAACACCGGGGAGCTGTTTTTT.